This TCR beta chain derives from a study of cytomegalovirus exposure and HLA in healthy donors. Study-wide findings and caveats: Segments of the TCR beta V type were, in most cases, productive about 87% or about 30% of the time in an earlier analysis. Using a false discovery rate of 0.05, a later analysis showed that 15,000 to 20,000 TCR beta sequences were associated with HLA alleles.

This clone appeared a few times. Its specificity is not known. A multiplex PCR was run with 60 Vbeta primers and 13 Jbeta primers. Generated by immunoSEQ multiplex PCR, the TCRdb table keeps only in-frame clones and is missing some. There are some 130,000 clones in the sample; 70% to 80% occur only once, and 6% to 7.5% lies in the top ten. The CDR3 is made up of 15 amino acids. Germline loops: CDR1 SGHNT, CDR2 YYREEE (reference sequence). Trimming took off 3 bases at V and 2 bases at J, with 12 bases between the two ends. The specimen sequenced was PBMCs. This chain links TRBV5-4 with TRBJ1-3, with a weak D call TRBD1 (6 bases). The TCR originated in a man between 40 and 49 years old in good health and CMV-seropositive. CDR3 nucleotide sequence: TGTGCCAGCAGCTCCAAACAGGGCGCTGGAAACACCATATATTTT. Encoded protein: CASSSKQGAGNTIYF. The whole variable domain, remainder taken from reference TRBV5-4 and TRBJ1-3, is ETGVTQSPTHLIKTRGQQVTLRCSSQSGHNTVSWYQQALGQGPQFIFQYYREEENGRGNFPPRFSGLQFPNYSSELNVNALELDDSALYLCASSSKQGAGNTIYFGEGSWLTVV.